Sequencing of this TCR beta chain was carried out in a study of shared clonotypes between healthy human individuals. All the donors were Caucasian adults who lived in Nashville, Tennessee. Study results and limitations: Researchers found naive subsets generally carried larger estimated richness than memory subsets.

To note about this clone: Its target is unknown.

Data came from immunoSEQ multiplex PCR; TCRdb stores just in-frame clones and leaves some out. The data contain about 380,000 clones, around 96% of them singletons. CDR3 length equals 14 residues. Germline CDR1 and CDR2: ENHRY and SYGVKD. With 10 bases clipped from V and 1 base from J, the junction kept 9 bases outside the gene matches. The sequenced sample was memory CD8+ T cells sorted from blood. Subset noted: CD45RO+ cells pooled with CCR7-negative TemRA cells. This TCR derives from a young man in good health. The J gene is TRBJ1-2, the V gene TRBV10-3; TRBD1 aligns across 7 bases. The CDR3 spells CATSSDRVNYGYTF. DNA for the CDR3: TGTGCCACCTCCAGCGACAGGGTTAACTATGGCTACACCTTC.